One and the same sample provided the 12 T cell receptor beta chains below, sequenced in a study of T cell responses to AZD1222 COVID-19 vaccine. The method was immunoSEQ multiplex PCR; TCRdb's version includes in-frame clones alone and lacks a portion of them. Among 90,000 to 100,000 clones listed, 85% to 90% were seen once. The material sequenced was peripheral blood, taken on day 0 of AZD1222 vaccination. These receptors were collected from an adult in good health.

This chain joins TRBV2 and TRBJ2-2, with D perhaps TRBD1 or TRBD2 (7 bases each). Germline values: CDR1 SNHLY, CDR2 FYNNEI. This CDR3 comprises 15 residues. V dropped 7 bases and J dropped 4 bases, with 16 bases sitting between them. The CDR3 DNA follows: TGTGCCAGCACTAGGACAGGCGGGGGCACCGGGGAGCTGTTTTTT. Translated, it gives CASTRTGGGTGELFF.

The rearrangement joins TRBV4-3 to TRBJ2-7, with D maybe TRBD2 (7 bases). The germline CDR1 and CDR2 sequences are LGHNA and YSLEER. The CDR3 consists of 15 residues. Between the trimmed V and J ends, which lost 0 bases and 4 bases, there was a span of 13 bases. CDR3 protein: CASSQDRGARYEQYF. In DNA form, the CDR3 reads TGCGCCAGCAGCCAAGATCGGGGGGCGCGTTACGAGCAGTACTTC.

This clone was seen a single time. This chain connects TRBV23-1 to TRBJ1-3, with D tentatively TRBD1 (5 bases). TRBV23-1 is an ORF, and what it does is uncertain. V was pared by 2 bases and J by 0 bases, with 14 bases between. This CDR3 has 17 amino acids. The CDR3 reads CASSQLRDSRSGNTIYF. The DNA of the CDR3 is TGCGCCAGCAGTCAACTCCGGGACTCCCGCTCTGGAAACACCATATATTTT.

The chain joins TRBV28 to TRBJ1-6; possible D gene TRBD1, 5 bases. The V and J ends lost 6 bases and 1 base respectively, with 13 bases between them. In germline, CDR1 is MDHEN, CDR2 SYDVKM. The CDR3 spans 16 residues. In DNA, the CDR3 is TGTGCCAGCAGCCTCCCCGGGGGATCCTATAATTCACCCCTCCACTTT. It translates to CASSLPGGSYNSPLHF.

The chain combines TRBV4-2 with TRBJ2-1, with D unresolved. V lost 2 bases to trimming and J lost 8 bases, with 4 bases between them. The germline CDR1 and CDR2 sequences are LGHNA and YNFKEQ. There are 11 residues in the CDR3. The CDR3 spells CASSQRDEQFF. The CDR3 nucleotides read TGTGCCAGCAGCCAAAGGGATGAGCAGTTCTTC.

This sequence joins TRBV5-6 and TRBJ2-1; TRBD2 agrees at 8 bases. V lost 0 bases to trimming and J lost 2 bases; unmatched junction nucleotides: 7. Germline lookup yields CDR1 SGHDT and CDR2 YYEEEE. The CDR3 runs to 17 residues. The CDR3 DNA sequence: TGTGCCAGCAGCTTGGTAGGAGCGGGGGCACCCTACAATGAGCAGTTCTTC. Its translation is CASSLVGAGAPYNEQFF.

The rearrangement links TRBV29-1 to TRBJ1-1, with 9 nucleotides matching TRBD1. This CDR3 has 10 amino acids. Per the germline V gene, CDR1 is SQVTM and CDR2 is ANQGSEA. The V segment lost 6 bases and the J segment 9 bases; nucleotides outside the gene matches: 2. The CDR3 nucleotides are TGCAGCGTCGGGACAGGGAAAGCTTTCTTT. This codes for CSVGTGKAFF.

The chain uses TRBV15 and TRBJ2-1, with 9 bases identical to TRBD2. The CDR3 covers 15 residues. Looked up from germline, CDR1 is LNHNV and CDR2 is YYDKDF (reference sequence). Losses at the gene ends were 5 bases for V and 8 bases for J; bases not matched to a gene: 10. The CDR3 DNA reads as TGTGCCACCAGCGATACCGGGACTAGCAATGATGAGCAGTTCTTC. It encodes CATSDTGTSNDEQFF.

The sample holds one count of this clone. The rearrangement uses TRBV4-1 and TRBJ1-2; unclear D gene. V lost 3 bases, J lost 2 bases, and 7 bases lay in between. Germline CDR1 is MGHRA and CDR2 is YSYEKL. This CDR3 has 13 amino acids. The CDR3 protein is CASSHRLNYGYTF. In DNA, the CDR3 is TGCGCCAGCAGCCACAGACTAAACTATGGCTACACCTTC.

Written as DNA, the CDR3 is TGTGCCAGCATTGCTGCGAACACTGAAGCTTTCTTT. Translated: CASIAANTEAFF. The chain is built from TRBV6-5 and TRBJ1-1; D is undetermined. V shed 7 bases and J shed 1 base, with 7 bases lying between them. This CDR3 has 12 amino acids. The germline gives CDR1 MNHEY, CDR2 SVGAGI.

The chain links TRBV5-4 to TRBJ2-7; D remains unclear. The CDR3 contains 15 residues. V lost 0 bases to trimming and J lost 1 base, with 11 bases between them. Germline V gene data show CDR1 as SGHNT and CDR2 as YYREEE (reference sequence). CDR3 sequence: CASSLGAYGSYEQYF. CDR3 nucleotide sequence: TGTGCCAGCAGCTTGGGTGCTTACGGATCCTACGAGCAGTACTTC.

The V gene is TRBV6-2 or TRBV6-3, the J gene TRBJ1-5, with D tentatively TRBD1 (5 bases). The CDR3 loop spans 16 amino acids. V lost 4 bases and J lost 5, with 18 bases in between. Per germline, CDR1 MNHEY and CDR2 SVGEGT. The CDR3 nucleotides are TGTGCCAGCAGTTCGACGACTGGAAGCAGGGATCAGCCCCAGCATTTT. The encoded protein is CASSSTTGSRDQPQHF.